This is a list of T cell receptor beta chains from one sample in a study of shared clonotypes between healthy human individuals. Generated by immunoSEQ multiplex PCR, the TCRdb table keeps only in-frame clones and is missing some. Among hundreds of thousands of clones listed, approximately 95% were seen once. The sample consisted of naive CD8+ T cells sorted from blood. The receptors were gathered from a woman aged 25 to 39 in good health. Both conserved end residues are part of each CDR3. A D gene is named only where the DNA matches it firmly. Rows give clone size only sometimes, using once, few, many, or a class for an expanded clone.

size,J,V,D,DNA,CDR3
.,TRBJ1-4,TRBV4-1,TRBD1,TGCGCCAGCAGCCAAGAAGTAGGCAGGGGGGGAAAACTGTTTTTT,CASSQEVGRGGKLFF
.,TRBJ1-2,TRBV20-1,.,TGCAAGGCAAAGGGGGACTATGGCTACACCTTC,CKAKGDYGYTF
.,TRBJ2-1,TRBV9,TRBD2,TGTGCCAGCAGCGTAGGTAGCGGGGTAACGAGCTCCTACAATGAGCAGTTCTTC,CASSVGSGVTSSYNEQFF
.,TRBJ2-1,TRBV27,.,TGTGCCAGCAGTTTAATACCGGGGGCCGATGAGCAGTTCTTC,CASSLIPGADEQFF
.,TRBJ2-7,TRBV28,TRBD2,TGTGCCAGCAGCGGACTAGCGGCATCCTACGAGCAGTACTTC,CASSGLAASYEQYF
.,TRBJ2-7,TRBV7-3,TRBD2,TGTGCCAGCAGTTTAGCGGGAGGGGACTCCTACGAGCAGTACTTC,CASSLAGGDSYEQYF
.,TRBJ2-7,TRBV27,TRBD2,TGTGCCAGCAGTTACCAGACTAGCGGGCGACCCTACGAGCAGTACTTC,CASSYQTSGRPYEQYF
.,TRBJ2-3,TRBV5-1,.,TGCGCCAGCAGCTTGGACGGGAGCCGCACAGATACGCAGTATTTT,CASSLDGSRTDTQYF
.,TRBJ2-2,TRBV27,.,TGTGCCAGCAGTTTGGGGTCAGGAACACTCGGGGAGCTGTTTTTT,CASSLGSGTLGELFF
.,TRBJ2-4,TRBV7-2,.,TGTGCCAGCAGCGCCGTACTAGCGCAGGGGGACATTCAGTACTTC,CASSAVLAQGDIQYF
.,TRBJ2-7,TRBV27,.,TGTGCCAGCAGTGCGCTGGAGGCGACCTACGAGCAGTACTTC,CASSALEATYEQYF
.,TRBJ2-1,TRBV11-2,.,TGTGCCAGCAGATTAGGAGGCGAGCAGTTCTTC,CASRLGGEQFF
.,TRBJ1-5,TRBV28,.,TGTGCCAGCAGTTGGACTTATAGCAATCAGCCCCAGCATTTT,CASSWTYSNQPQHF
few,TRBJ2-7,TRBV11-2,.,TGTGCCAGCAGCTTAGGGACCGGGACCTACGAGCAGTACTTC,CASSLGTGTYEQYF
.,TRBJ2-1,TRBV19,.,TGTGCCAGTACGGCGGGACCATACAATGAGCAGTTCTTC,CASTAGPYNEQFF
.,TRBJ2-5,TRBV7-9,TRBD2,TGTGCCAGCAGCTTTCCACTAGCGGGTCCAACCCAAGAGACCCAGTACTTC,CASSFPLAGPTQETQYF
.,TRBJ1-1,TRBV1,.,TGCACCAGCAAGGATTTTGTTTCCAAAGAGGCTGAAGCTTTCTTT,CTSKDFVSKEAEAFF
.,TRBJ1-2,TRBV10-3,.,TGTGCCATCAGTGCAATTCCTGGGACGGAGACTAACTATGGCTACACCTTC,CAISAIPGTETNYGYTF
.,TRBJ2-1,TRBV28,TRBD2,TGTGCCAGCAGTTTACTGCCTAGCGGAAGCCGAGAGCAGTTCTTC,CASSLLPSGSREQFF
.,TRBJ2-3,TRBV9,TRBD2,TGTGCCAGCGGGACTAGCGGCACAGATACGCAGTATTTT,CASGTSGTDTQYF
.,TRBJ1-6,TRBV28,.,TGTGCCAGCAGTTTCGATTCACCCCTCCACTTT,CASSFDSPLHF
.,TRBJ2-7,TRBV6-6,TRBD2,TGTGCCAGCAGTTACTCGGTTCGGACTAGCGGATCCGAGCAGTACTTC,CASSYSVRTSGSEQYF
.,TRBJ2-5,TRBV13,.,TGTGCCAGCAGCTTGCGCCGGCACCAAGAGACCCAGTACTTC,CASSLRRHQETQYF
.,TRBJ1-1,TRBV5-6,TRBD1,TGTGCCAGCAGCTCAGAACAGGACAGGCCGGGCACTGAAGCTTTCTTT,CASSSEQDRPGTEAFF
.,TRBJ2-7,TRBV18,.,TGTGCCAGCTCACCAGGGGGGTCTGAGTACGAGCAGTACTTC,CASSPGGSEYEQYF
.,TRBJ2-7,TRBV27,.,TGTGCCAGCAGTTGGAGCGAGCAGTACTTC,CASSWSEQYF
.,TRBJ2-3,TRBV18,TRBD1,TGTGCCAGCTCATCTCCAGGGGGTCTAGGCACAGATACGCAGTATTTT,CASSSPGGLGTDTQYF
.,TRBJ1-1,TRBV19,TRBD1,TGTGCCAGTAGTTTTGACAGGGAAACGACTGAAGCTTTCTTT,CASSFDRETTEAFF
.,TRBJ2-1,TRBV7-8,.,TGTGCCAGCAGCGTTAAGACGGGACCTAGGGAGCAGTTCTTC,CASSVKTGPREQFF
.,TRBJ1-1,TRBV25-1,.,TGTGCCAGCAGTGGACTAGGGATTCGAGCGGGCACTGAAGCTTTCTTT,CASSGLGIRAGTEAFF
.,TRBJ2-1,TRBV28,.,TGTGCCAGCAGTTTATTGGCAGGGACCCCTTACAATGAGCAGTTCTTC,CASSLLAGTPYNEQFF
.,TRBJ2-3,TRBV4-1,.,TGCGCCAGCAGCCAAACGGGGATTGGCACAGATACGCAGTATTTT,CASSQTGIGTDTQYF
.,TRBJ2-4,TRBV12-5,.,TGTGCTAGTGGTTTACAGGAGATAAACATTCAGTACTTC,CASGLQEINIQYF
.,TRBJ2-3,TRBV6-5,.,TGTGCCAGCAGTTCCGAGGGCTCAGATACGCAGTATTTT,CASSSEGSDTQYF
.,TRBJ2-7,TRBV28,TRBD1,TGTGCCAGCAAGACAGGGGGCTACGAGCAGTACTTC,CASKTGGYEQYF
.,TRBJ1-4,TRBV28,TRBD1,TGTGCCAGCAGTTTAGAAGTACAGGGGGTGTCCGAAAAACTGTTTTTT,CASSLEVQGVSEKLFF
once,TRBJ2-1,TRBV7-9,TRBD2,TGTGCCAGCAGCTTATCTCCTAGCGGGAGCGATCGGTTCTTC,CASSLSPSGSDRFF
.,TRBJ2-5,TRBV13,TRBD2,TGTGCCAGCAGCCCCACCCCTAGCGGGAGGGATGAGACCCAGTACTTC,CASSPTPSGRDETQYF
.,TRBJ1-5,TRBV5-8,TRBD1,TGTGCCAGCAGCCCGGGACAGTTTAGCAATCAGCCCCAGCATTTT,CASSPGQFSNQPQHF
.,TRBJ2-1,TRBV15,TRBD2,TGTGCCACCAGCGTAGGACTAGTAGACAATGAGCAGTTCTTC,CATSVGLVDNEQFF
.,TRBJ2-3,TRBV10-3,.,TGTGCCATCAGTGAGTCAGCCCGGTTAGCGGATAGCACAGATACGCAGTATTTT,CAISESARLADSTDTQYF
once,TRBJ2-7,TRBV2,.,TGTGCCAGCAGAGGGGTAGCGACCTACGAGCAGTACTTC,CASRGVATYEQYF
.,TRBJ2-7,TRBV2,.,TGTGCCAGCAGTGAGGTCAGGGCCTACGAGCAGTACTTC,CASSEVRAYEQYF
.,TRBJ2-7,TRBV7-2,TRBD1,TGTGCCAGCAGCTTCGGGACAGCCTACGAGCAGTACTTC,CASSFGTAYEQYF
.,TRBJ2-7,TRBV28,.,TGTGCCAGCAGTCCGCGTCCCTACGAGCAGTACTTC,CASSPRPYEQYF
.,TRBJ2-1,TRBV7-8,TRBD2,TGTGCCAGCAGCACCGGGACTAGCCACAATGAGCAGTTCTTC,CASSTGTSHNEQFF
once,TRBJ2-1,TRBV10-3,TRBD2,TGTGCCATCAGTTCTGGCGGGAGAGGGAATGAGCAGTTCTTC,CAISSGGRGNEQFF
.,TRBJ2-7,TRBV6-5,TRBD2,TGTGCCAGCAGACTAGCGGGAGTTGGGTACGAGCAGTACTTC,CASRLAGVGYEQYF
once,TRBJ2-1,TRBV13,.,TGTGCCAGCAGCTTAAATATCCGATACAATGAGCAGTTCTTC,CASSLNIRYNEQFF
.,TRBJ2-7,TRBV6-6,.,TGTGCCAGCAGTTACTACGGTTACGAGCAGTACTTC,CASSYYGYEQYF
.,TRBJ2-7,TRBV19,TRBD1,TGTGCCAGTAGTTCGACAGGGGAGGCCTACGAGCAGTACTTC,CASSSTGEAYEQYF
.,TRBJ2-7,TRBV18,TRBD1,TGTGCCAGCTCACCAAACATGACCGGGACAGGCTTTTTTCAGTACTTC,CASSPNMTGTGFFQYF
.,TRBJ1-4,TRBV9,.,TGTGCCAGCAGCGTAGACGGGGGCGACAGCGAAAAACTGTTTTTT,CASSVDGGDSEKLFF